This TCR beta chain originates from a study of shared clonotypes between healthy human individuals. Several immunoSEQ plates received, in even portions, the genomic DNA of each subset. Sequencing was performed with immunoSEQ multiplex PCR; in TCRdb, only in-frame clones are kept and a portion is missing. The sample holds about 2.1 million clones, just under 95% seen once. This CDR3 spans 18 amino acids. Looked up from germline, CDR1 is SGHVS and CDR2 is FQNEAQ. V shed 5 bases and J 0 bases; nucleotides not matched to a gene: 12. About this clone: Its antigen is still unknown.

Naive CD8 populations comprised CD45RO-negative cells positively selected for CCR7, excluding terminally differentiated effector memory CD45RA+ cells. Broader study findings: Sampling covered blood only; tissue repertoires likely differ. It was observed that roughly 5.1% of naive CD4 clonotypes were shared across several donors.

Sequencing was done on a sample of naive CD8+ T cells from PBMCs. J is TRBJ2-7 and V is TRBV7-8, with TRBD2 matching over 11 bases. The source of this sequence is a man younger than 35 in good health. Some clones in this sample may be carry-over from other donors' samples. The DNA for the CDR3 is TGTGCCAGCAGCCCCTACCTTGGACTAGCGGGTAGCTCCTACGAGCAGTACTTC. Its protein product is CASSPYLGLAGSSYEQYF.